The 30 T cell receptor beta chains presented below share a single source sample, sequenced in a study of beta chain features in type 1 diabetes. Sequencing targeted expressed TCRB transcripts, as all isolated RNA had been reverse transcribed. Profiling relied on immunoSEQ multiplex PCR, and the TCRdb table lists in-frame clones only, not all of them. The sample shows around 140,000 clones, roughly 10% of them seen only once. Sequenced: central memory CD4+ T cells from blood. All receptors derive from a woman aged 40 to 55 in good health.

This clone was counted a few times. The rearrangement links TRBV9 to TRBJ2-1; tentatively, D is TRBD1 (5 bases). Per germline, CDR1 SGDLS and CDR2 YYNGEE. The V end was cut by 0 bases, the J end by 7 bases, with 14 bases between. The CDR3 loop spans 15 amino acids. Here the CDR3 DNA reads TGTGCCAGCAGCGTAGCAGGGCAGACCTTGAATGAGCAGTTCTTC. Amino acids: CASSVAGQTLNEQFF.

The gene calls are TRBV7-8 and TRBJ2-5, with TRBD1 as a possible D gene (7 bases). Germline V gene lookup returns CDR1 SGHVS and CDR2 FQNEAQ. This CDR3 has 14 amino acids. Trimming took 4 bases from V and 8 from J, leaving 17 bases between them. The CDR3 reads CASSSGQAGSTQYF. The CDR3 region has the DNA TGTGCCAGCAGCTCCGGACAGGCCGGGAGCACCCAGTACTTC.

In this sample, this clone turned up a few times. The rearrangement links TRBV9 to TRBJ2-2; D remains ambiguous. Germline loops: CDR1 SGDLS, CDR2 YYNGEE. V was shortened by 0 bases and J by 4 bases, with 4 bases between the two germline ends. The CDR3 sequence is 13 residues long. The CDR3 here is CASSVGGTGELFF. The DNA for the CDR3 is TGTGCCAGCAGCGTAGGAGGCACCGGGGAGCTGTTTTTT.

The chain joins TRBV27 to TRBJ2-6; a weak D match, TRBD2 (5 bases). Between the trimmed V and J ends, which lost 4 bases and 0 bases, there was a span of 13 bases. Germline lookup yields CDR1 MNHEY and CDR2 SMNVEV (reference sequence). The CDR3 has 17 amino acids. The CDR3 loop reads CASSSTRVGSGANVLTF. CDR3 nucleotides: TGTGCCAGCAGTTCTACTAGGGTGGGCTCTGGGGCCAACGTCCTGACTTTC.

This clone occurred a few times. The rearrangement links TRBV7-9 to TRBJ2-4, with 8 bases identical to TRBD1. J lost 6 bases, V lost 5 bases, and 6 bases had no gene match. The germline CDR1 and CDR2 sequences are SEHNR and FQNEAQ (reference sequence). This CDR3 spans 14 amino acids. The CDR3 here is CASSQDRVGNIQYF. DNA of the CDR3: TGTGCCAGCAGCCAGGACAGGGTTGGAAACATTCAGTACTTC.

This clone was picked up a small number of times. This rearrangement joins TRBV2 to TRBJ2-7; TRBD1 might be the D (5 bases). The CDR3 consists of 12 residues. Trimming took off 11 bases at V and 0 bases at J, with 11 bases between the two ends. CDR1 is SNHLY and CDR2 is FYNNEI in the germline V gene. In nucleotides, the CDR3 is TGTGCCGGGGCGGCGGCCTCCTACGAGCAGTACTTC. Translating it yields CAGAAASYEQYF. The full variable domain, in which reference TRBV2 and TRBJ2-7 provide the parts outside the CDR3, is EPEVTQTPSHQVTQMGQEVILRCVPISNHLYFYWYRQILGQKVEFLVSFYNNEISEKSEIFDDQFSVERPDGSNFTLKIRSTKLEDSAMYFCAGAAASYEQYFGPGTRLTVT.

The V gene is TRBV2, the J gene TRBJ1-4; a weak D match, TRBD1 (6 bases). The ends were cut back, 9 bases at V and 8 bases at J, with 13 bases in the middle. The CDR3 loop spans 12 amino acids. Germline V gives CDR1 SNHLY, CDR2 FYNNEI. As DNA, the CDR3 is TGTGCCAGAGGACAGACGGGGGAAAAACTGTTTTTT. It specifies CARGQTGEKLFF. Full variable domain (rest looked up from reference TRBV2 and TRBJ1-4): EPEVTQTPSHQVTQMGQEVILRCVPISNHLYFYWYRQILGQKVEFLVSFYNNEISEKSEIFDDQFSVERPDGSNFTLKIRSTKLEDSAMYFCARGQTGEKLFFGSGTQLSVL.

This clone came up a few times. The rearrangement joins TRBV9 to TRBJ1-6; no firm D call. The V end was cut by 0 bases, the J end by 7 bases, with 5 bases between. Per germline, CDR1 SGDLS and CDR2 YYNGEE. CDR3 size: 13 residues. CDR3 in DNA: TGTGCCAGCAGCGTAGCGGGGAATTCACCCCTCCACTTT. It yields the protein CASSVAGNSPLHF. Based on the CDR3 plus reference TRBV9 and TRBJ1-6, the full variable domain is DSGVTQTPKHLITATGQRVTLRCSPRSGDLSVYWYQQSLDQGLQFLIQYYNGEERAKGNILERFSAQQFPDLHSELNLSSLELGDSALYFCASSVAGNSPLHFGNGTRLTVT.

This chain uses TRBV7-8 with TRBJ1-2; a weak D match, TRBD1 (5 bases). CDR1 is SGHVS, CDR2 FQNEAQ, per germline. V dropped 1 base and J dropped 8 bases, with 17 bases sitting between them. The CDR3 has 15 amino acids. The CDR3 bases are TGTGCCAGCAGCTTAGATGTGGGGCGCGGGGCCGGCTACACCTTC. This sequence encodes CASSLDVGRGAGYTF. Complete variable domain (other parts from reference TRBV7-8 and TRBJ1-2): GAGVSQSPRYKVAKRGQDVALRCDPISGHVSLFWYQQALGQGPEFLTYFQNEAQLDKSGLPSDRFFAERPEGSVSTLKIQRTQQEDSAVYLCASSLDVGRGAGYTFGSGTRLTVV.

J is TRBJ2-2 and V is TRBV10-3, with D tentatively TRBD1 (5 bases). The CDR3 has 14 amino acids. Germline lookup yields CDR1 ENHRY and CDR2 SYGVKD. Trimming cost V 8 bases and J 0 bases, with 10 bases left between them. The CDR3 bases are TGTGCCATCCAACAGGCGACGAACACCGGGGAGCTGTTTTTT. It encodes CAIQQATNTGELFF.

This clone turned up a few times. The rearrangement links TRBV5-1 to TRBJ1-2; 11 nucleotides line up with TRBD1. Germline lookup yields CDR1 SGHRS and CDR2 YFSETQ. CDR3 length: 15 residues. V lost 4 bases, J lost 2 bases, and 4 bases stayed unmatched. The CDR3 nucleotides read TGCGCCAGCAGCCTAGGACAGGGGGCCAACTATGGCTACACCTTC. As protein: CASSLGQGANYGYTF.

The rearrangement uses TRBV7-2 and TRBJ2-7; 10 bases map to TRBD1. Losses at the gene ends were 6 bases for V and 5 bases for J; bases not matched to a gene: 4. The CDR3 covers 13 residues. The germline V gene encodes CDR1 SGHTA and CDR2 FQGNSA. In DNA form, the CDR3 reads TGTGCCAGCAGGCGGGACAGGGGAAACGAGCAGTACTTC. Its translation: CASRRDRGNEQYF.

This clone was seen only a few times. Different DNA sequences within this sample yield the same CDR3. The chain has TRBV7-2 and TRBJ2-1; 15 bases match TRBD2. The germline V gene has CDR1 SGHTA and CDR2 FQGNSA. The CDR3 runs 14 residues. J was trimmed by 9 bases and V by 4 bases; bases with no gene match: 1. CDR3 sequence reads: CASSSGLAGGEQFF. The CDR3 DNA follows: TGTGCCAGCAGCTCGGGACTAGCGGGGGGTGAGCAGTTCTTC.

The J gene is TRBJ1-2, the V gene TRBV5-4; D is uncertain. The germline gives CDR1 SGHNT, CDR2 YYREEE (reference sequence). The CDR3 spans 12 residues. The germline V and J ends were trimmed by 2 bases and 6 bases, with 8 bases remaining between them. CDR3 sequence: CASSFTLHGYTF. The CDR3 region has the DNA TGTGCCAGCAGCTTTACCCTACATGGCTACACCTTC.

This clone has a handful of counts. The V gene is TRBV7-2, the J gene TRBJ2-4, with 9 bases lining up with TRBD2. The germline gives CDR1 SGHTA, CDR2 FQGNSA. CDR3 length: 15 residues. V lost 5 bases, J lost 7 bases, and 9 bases stayed unmatched. The CDR3 DNA follows: TGTGCCAGCAGCCCTCAGGCGGGGGGGAGGAACATTCAGTACTTC. Translation gives CASSPQAGGRNIQYF.

The sample holds a few counts of this clone. This sequence joins TRBV9 and TRBJ1-3, with 7 nucleotides matching TRBD1. The ends lost 3 bases at V and 4 bases at J; junction bases unmatched: 7. CDR1 is SGDLS and CDR2 is YYNGEE in the germline V gene. The CDR3 runs 15 residues. The CDR3 DNA reads as TGTGCCAGCAGCGGACCCAACAGGGGCGGAAACACCATATATTTT. It codes for CASSGPNRGGNTIYF.

Only a few counts were recorded for this clone. The chain has TRBV29-1 and TRBJ2-5; 7 bases are a match to TRBD2. V gave up 7 bases and J gave up 4 bases; unmatched junction bases: 12. CDR3 length: 14 amino acids. CDR1 and CDR2 (germline): SQVTM, ANQGSEA. The CDR3 DNA is TGCAGCGCTGGGGGGGTCGGTGGGCCAGAGACCCAGTACTTC. Its protein is CSAGGVGGPETQYF.

On this clone: A much larger clone lies one base from this, so it may be a read error. The rearrangement joins TRBV11-2 to TRBJ1-1; D uncertain. The CDR3 contains 13 residues. V lost 3 bases to trimming and J lost 1 base, with 6 bases between them. In germline, CDR1 is SGHAT, CDR2 FQNNGV. CDR3 DNA sequence: TGTGCCAGCAGCTTTGGGCGGAACACTGAAGCTTTCTTT. Translating it yields CASSFGRNTEAFF.

This chain connects TRBV11-2 to TRBJ2-7; D not certain. Between the trimmed V and J ends, which lost 2 bases and 0 bases, there was a span of 8 bases. This CDR3 has 14 amino acids. Germline values: CDR1 SGHAT, CDR2 FQNNGV. The CDR3 spells CASSLTDNSYEQYF. Written as DNA, the CDR3 is TGTGCCAGCAGCTTAACTGACAACTCCTACGAGCAGTACTTC.

The rearrangement uses TRBV7-2 and TRBJ1-1, with 7 bases identical to TRBD1. Germline values: CDR1 SGHTA, CDR2 FQGNSA. The CDR3 loop spans 15 amino acids. The V gene end was trimmed by 6 bases and the J gene end by 4 bases; junction bases not matched to a gene: 11. Here the CDR3 DNA reads TGTGCCAGCAGACCAAAGGACAGGATCGGCACTGAAGCTTTCTTT. It translates to CASRPKDRIGTEAFF.

V is TRBV10-2 and J is TRBJ2-1; 9 positions match TRBD2. The CDR3 consists of 15 residues. The germline CDR1 and CDR2 sequences are WSHSY and SAAADI. Germline trimming cut 3 bases from V and 4 bases from J; bases unmatched to any gene: 4. CDR3 nucleotide sequence: TGCGCCAGCAGTGATCGGCTAGCGGGGTACAATGAGCAGTTCTTC. Translating gives CASSDRLAGYNEQFF.

This clone was detected only a few times. This rearrangement joins TRBV25-1 to TRBJ1-6; TRBD1 matches at 7 bases. This CDR3 has 14 residues. Germline assignment: CDR1 MGHDK and CDR2 SYGVNS. J was trimmed by 8 bases and V by 4 bases; bases with no gene match: 5. CDR3 region: CASSGRQGYSPLHF. CDR3 bases: TGTGCCAGCAGTGGTAGACAGGGCTATTCACCCCTCCACTTT.

This clone has only a few counts. V is TRBV5-1 and J is TRBJ1-5; D unclear. V was trimmed by 6 bases and J by 6 bases, leaving 16 bases between them. Germline V gene data show CDR1 as SGHRS and CDR2 as YFSETQ. The CDR3 runs to 14 residues. This CDR3 is CASTLLRISQPQHF. In DNA, the CDR3 is TGCGCCAGCACCCTGCTGAGGATAAGTCAGCCCCAGCATTTT.

This clone showed up just a few times. This chain uses TRBV10-3 with TRBJ2-5; TRBD2 agrees at 11 bases. The CDR3 contains 14 residues. Germline lookup yields CDR1 ENHRY and CDR2 SYGVKD. J lost 4 bases, V lost 6 bases, and 4 bases had no gene match. The CDR3 loop reads CAIRQTSGGETQYF. CDR3 DNA: TGTGCCATCAGACAAACTAGCGGGGGAGAGACCCAGTACTTC.

This clone appeared many times. The rearrangement joins TRBV18 to TRBJ2-3; 11 nucleotides align to TRBD1. There are 15 residues in the CDR3. The J segment lost 4 bases and the V segment lost 6 bases, leaving 6 bases of the junction unmatched. Germline CDR1 KGHSH, CDR2 LQKENI. The CDR3 DNA reads as TGTGCCAGCTCCCTACGGACAGGGGGCGCAGATACGCAGTATTTT. Encoded protein: CASSLRTGGADTQYF.

As for this clone: Sequence at one end of the junction differs from germline and may be a read error. The chain carries TRBV7-6 and TRBJ2-5; no firm D call. The length of the CDR3 is 11 residues. Germline V gene data show CDR1 as SGHVS and CDR2 as FNYEAQ. Here the CDR3 reads CAGSPRETQYF. CDR3 nucleotide sequence: TGTGCCGGCAGCCCGAGAGAGACCCAGTACTTC.

This chain connects TRBV11-2 to TRBJ1-2, with TRBD1 as a possible D gene (5 bases). Deletions cut 6 bases from V and 4 bases from J, with 18 bases between. This CDR3 region has 15 residues. Germline CDR1 is SGHAT and CDR2 is FQNNGV. CDR3 sequence reads: CASSSNSGGSYGYTF. Here the CDR3 DNA reads TGTGCCAGCAGTTCAAACTCCGGGGGGTCCTATGGCTACACCTTC.

The rearrangement uses TRBV18 and TRBJ2-1; perhaps TRBD2 as D (6 bases). The CDR3 is 15 amino acids. The V end lost 3 bases, the J end lost 5 bases, and 14 bases lay between the germline ends. The V gene's germline CDR1 is KGHSH and CDR2 LQKENI. The CDR3: CASSPVTSHHNEQFF. CDR3 bases: TGTGCCAGCTCACCGGTGACTAGTCACCACAATGAGCAGTTCTTC.

The chain carries TRBV4-2 and TRBJ2-2; 11 positions agree with TRBD2. Germline trimming cut 2 bases from V and 1 base from J; bases unmatched to any gene: 0. The germline V gene encodes CDR1 LGHNA and CDR2 YNFKEQ. The length of the CDR3 is 16 residues. CDR3 sequence reads: CASSQLAGGNTGELFF. The DNA of the CDR3 is TGTGCCAGCAGCCAACTAGCGGGGGGGAACACCGGGGAGCTGTTTTTT.

V usage is TRBV25-1 and J usage is TRBJ1-2; possible D gene TRBD1, 6 bases. With 2 bases removed from V and 4 bases from J, the gap between germline ends came to 14 bases. The CDR3 is made up of 15 amino acids. Looked up from germline, CDR1 is MGHDK and CDR2 is SYGVNS. The CDR3 nucleotides read TGTGCCAGCAGTGAACCAGGGGCCCCCGGCTATGGCTACACCTTC. Residues: CASSEPGAPGYGYTF.